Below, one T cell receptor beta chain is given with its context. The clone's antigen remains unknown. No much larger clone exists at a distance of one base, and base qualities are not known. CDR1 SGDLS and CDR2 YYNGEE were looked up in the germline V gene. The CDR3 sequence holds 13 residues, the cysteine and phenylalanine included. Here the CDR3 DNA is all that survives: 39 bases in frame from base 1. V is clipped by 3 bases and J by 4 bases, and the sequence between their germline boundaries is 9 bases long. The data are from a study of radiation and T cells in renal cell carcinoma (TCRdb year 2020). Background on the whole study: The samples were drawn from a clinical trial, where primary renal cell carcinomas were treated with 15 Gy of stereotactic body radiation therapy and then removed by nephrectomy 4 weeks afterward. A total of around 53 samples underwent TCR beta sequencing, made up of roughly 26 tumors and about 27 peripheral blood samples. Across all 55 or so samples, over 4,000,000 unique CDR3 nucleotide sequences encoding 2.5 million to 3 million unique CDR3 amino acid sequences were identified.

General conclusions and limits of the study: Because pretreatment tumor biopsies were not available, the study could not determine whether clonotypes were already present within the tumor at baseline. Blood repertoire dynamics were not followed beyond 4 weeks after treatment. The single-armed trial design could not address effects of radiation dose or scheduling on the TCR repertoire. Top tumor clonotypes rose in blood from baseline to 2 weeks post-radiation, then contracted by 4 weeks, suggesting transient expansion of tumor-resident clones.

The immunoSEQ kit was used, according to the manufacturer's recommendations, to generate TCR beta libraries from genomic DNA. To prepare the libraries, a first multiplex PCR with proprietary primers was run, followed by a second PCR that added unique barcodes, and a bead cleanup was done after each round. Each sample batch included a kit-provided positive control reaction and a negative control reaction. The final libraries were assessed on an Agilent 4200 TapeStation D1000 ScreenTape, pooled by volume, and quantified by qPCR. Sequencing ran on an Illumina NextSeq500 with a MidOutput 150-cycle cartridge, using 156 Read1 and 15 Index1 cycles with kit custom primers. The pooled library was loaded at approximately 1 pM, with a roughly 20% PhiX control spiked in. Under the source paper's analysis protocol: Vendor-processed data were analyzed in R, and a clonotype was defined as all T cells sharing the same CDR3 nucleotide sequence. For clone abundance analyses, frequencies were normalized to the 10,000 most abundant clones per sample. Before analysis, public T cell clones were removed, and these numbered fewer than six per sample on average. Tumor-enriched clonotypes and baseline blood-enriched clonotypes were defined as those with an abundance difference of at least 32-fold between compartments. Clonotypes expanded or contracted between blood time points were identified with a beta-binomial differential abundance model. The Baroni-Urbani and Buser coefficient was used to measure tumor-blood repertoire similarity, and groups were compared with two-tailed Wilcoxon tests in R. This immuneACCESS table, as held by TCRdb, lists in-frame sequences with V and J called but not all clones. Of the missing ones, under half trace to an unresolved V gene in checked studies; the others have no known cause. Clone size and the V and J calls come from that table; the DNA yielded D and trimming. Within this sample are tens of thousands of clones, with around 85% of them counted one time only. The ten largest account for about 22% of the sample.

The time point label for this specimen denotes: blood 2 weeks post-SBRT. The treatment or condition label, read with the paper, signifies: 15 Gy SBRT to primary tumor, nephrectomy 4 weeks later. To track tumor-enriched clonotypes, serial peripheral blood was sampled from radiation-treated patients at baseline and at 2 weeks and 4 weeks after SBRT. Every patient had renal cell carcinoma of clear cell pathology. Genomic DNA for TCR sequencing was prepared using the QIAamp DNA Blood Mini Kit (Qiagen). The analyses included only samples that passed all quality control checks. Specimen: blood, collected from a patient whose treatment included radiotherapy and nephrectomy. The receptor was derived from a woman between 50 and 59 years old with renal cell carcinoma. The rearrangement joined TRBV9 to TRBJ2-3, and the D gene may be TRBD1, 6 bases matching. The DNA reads TGTGCCAGCAGCGCGGACAGTCCAGATACGCAGTATTTT. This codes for CASSADSPDTQYF.